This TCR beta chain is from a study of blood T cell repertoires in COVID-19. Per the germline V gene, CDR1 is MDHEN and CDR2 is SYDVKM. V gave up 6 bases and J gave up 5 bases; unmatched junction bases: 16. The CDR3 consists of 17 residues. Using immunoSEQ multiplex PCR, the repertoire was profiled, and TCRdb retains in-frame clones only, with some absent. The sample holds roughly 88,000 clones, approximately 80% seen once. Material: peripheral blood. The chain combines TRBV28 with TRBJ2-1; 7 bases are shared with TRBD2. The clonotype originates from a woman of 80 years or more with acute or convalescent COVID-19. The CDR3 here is CASRLRTLQRDDNEQFF. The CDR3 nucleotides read TGTGCCAGCAGGCTGAGGACACTACAGCGGGATGACAATGAGCAGTTCTTC. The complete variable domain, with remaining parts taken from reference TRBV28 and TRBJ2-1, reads DVKVTQSSRYLVKRTGEKVFLECVQDMDHENMFWYRQDPGLGLRLIYFSYDVKMKEKGDIPEGYSVSREKKERFSLILESASTNQTSMYLCASRLRTLQRDDNEQFFGPGTRLTVL.